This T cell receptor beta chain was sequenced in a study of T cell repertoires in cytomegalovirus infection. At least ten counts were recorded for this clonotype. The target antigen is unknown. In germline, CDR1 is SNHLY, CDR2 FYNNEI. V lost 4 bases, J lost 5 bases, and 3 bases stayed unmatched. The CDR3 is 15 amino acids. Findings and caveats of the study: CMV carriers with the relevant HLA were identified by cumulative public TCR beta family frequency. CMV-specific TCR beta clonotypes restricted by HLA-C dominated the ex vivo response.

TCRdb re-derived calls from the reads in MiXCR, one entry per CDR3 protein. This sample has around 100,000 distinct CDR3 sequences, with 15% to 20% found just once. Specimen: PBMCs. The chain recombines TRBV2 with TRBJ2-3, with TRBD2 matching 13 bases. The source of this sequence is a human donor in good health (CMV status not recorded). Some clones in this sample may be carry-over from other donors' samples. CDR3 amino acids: CASSGLAGGKDTQYF. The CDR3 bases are TGTGCCAGCAGTGGACTAGCGGGGGGCAAAGATACGCAGTATTTT.